This TCR beta chain was sequenced in a study of OX40 agonist ivuxolimab in advanced cancers. This clone was counted between two and nine times. Assay used: immunoSEQ multiplex PCR; TCRdb lists only in-frame clones, some missing. The sample holds about 60,000 clones, around 87% seen once. CDR1 is MDHEN and CDR2 is SYDVKM in the germline V gene. Trimming pared 5 bases from V and 5 bases from J, leaving 15 bases between. This CDR3 has 14 amino acids. The sequence came from an adult with an advanced solid tumor such as melanoma, head and neck, liver or kidney cancer. This rearrangement joins TRBV28 to TRBJ2-5; unclear D gene. The material sequenced was CD4+ or CD8+ T cells sorted from blood, taken in a trial of the OX40 agonist ivuxolimab. The CDR3 DNA reads TGTGCCAGCAGTCCATCAATCCAAAGGGAGACCCAGTACTTC. Encoded protein: CASSPSIQRETQYF.